The 21 T cell receptor beta chains below come from one sample, sequenced in a study of cytomegalovirus exposure and HLA in healthy donors. The study ran its PCR with 60 Vbeta and 13 Jbeta primers. Sequencing was performed with immunoSEQ multiplex PCR; in TCRdb, only in-frame clones are kept and a portion is missing. This sample's clone table lists tens of thousands of clones. Sample: PBMCs. The receptor set was obtained from a middle-aged woman in good health and CMV-seropositive.

The chain joins TRBV5-1 to TRBJ2-1; 14 bases are shared with TRBD2. J was trimmed by 8 bases and V by 6 bases; bases with no gene match: 10. Germline loops: CDR1 SGHRS, CDR2 YFSETQ. The CDR3 extends over 16 amino acids. Here the CDR3 DNA reads TGCGCCAGCAATCCCTCCGGGACTAGCGGGAGACATGAGCAGTTCTTC. It is translated as CASNPSGTSGRHEQFF.

The CDR3 DNA reads TGTGCCAGCAGCTTAGCGAAAGCGACCCGTCTCGAGCAGTACTTC. It codes for CASSLAKATRLEQYF. V usage is TRBV7-9 and J usage is TRBJ2-7; D is unclear. The length of the CDR3 is 15 residues. With 0 bases removed from V and 6 bases from J, the gap between germline ends came to 15 bases. Per the germline V gene, CDR1 is SEHNR and CDR2 is FQNEAQ (reference sequence).

The J gene is TRBJ2-7, the V gene TRBV9; 14 bases line up with TRBD2. CDR3 size: 18 residues. The V gene end was trimmed by 0 bases and the J gene end by 5 bases; junction bases not matched to a gene: 10. Germline CDR1 and CDR2: SGDLS and YYNGEE. CDR3 sequence: CASSVEGRLAGGFDEQYF. The CDR3 DNA sequence: TGTGCCAGCAGCGTAGAGGGGCGACTAGCGGGGGGGTTCGACGAGCAGTACTTC.

This rearrangement joins TRBV20-1 to TRBJ2-7; D is perhaps TRBD2 (5 bases). From germline, CDR1 is DFQATT and CDR2 SNEGSKA (reference sequence). The CDR3 has 10 residues. The V gene lost 3 bases and the J gene lost 6 bases, with 6 bases spanning the gap. The CDR3 region is CSARRAEQYF. Written as DNA, the CDR3 is TGCAGTGCTAGGAGGGCCGAGCAGTACTTC.

V gene TRBV7-3 combines with J gene TRBJ2-3; possible D gene TRBD1, 5 bases. Germline V gives CDR1 SGHTA, CDR2 FQGTGA. Trimming stripped 5 bases from V and 6 bases from J, with 12 bases between. This CDR3 is built from 13 residues. The CDR3 DNA reads as TGTGCCAGCAGCCCCCAATCAGGGGATACGCAGTATTTT. Residues: CASSPQSGDTQYF.

V is TRBV6-5 and J is TRBJ1-1; tentative D call: TRBD1 (6 bases). The CDR3 consists of 14 residues. Germline V gives CDR1 MNHEY, CDR2 SVGAGI. V lost 4 bases and J 7 bases, leaving 16 bases between the germline ends. CDR3 loop: CASSSIQGGGEAFF. The CDR3 nucleotides are TGTGCCAGCAGTTCAATACAGGGAGGGGGTGAAGCTTTCTTT.

This chain links TRBV11-2 with TRBJ2-7; weak D call: TRBD2 (6 bases). V gave up 2 bases and J gave up 3 bases, with 14 bases separating them. This CDR3 has 15 residues. Germline V CDR1 and CDR2: SGHAT, FQNNGV. In nucleotides, the CDR3 is TGTGCCAGCAGCTTAACCGCGGGACCTCACTACGAGCAGTACTTC. Amino acids: CASSLTAGPHYEQYF.

This rearrangement joins TRBV10-3 to TRBJ2-1, with 8 bases matching TRBD2. CDR1 and CDR2 (germline): ENHRY, SYGVKD. The junction had 5 bases not matched to a gene; V was cut back by 6 bases and J by 7 bases. This CDR3 is built from 13 residues. The CDR3 is CAISGTRGNEQFF. CDR3 in DNA: TGTGCCATCAGCGGGACTAGAGGGAATGAGCAGTTCTTC.

The V and J genes are TRBV7-3 and TRBJ1-6; unclear D gene. With 2 bases removed from V and 5 bases from J, the gap between germline ends came to 10 bases. The CDR3 spans 15 residues. Germline CDR1 and CDR2: SGHTA and FQGTGA. The CDR3 is CASSLHSSNNSPLHF. The CDR3 nucleotides are TGTGCCAGCAGCTTACACAGCTCTAATAATTCACCCCTCCACTTT.

The rearrangement links TRBV9 to TRBJ2-7; 14 nucleotides line up with TRBD2. Trimming cost V 4 bases and J 6 bases; bases outside gene matches: 15. In germline, CDR1 is SGDLS, CDR2 YYNGEE. The CDR3 is 18 amino acids. DNA of the CDR3: TGTGCCAGCAGCTCCTCACACGGGACTAGCGGGAGAGGGGGCGAGCAGTACTTC. Translated, it gives CASSSSHGTSGRGGEQYF.

This sequence joins TRBV6-1 and TRBJ1-2; a weak D match, TRBD1 (6 bases). Germline CDR1 is MNHNS and CDR2 is SASEGT. The CDR3 loop spans 13 amino acids. V dropped 7 bases and J dropped 4 bases, with 13 bases sitting between them. The CDR3 coding sequence is TGTGCCAGCAACCAACAGGGTCCCTATGGCTACACCTTC. It yields the protein CASNQQGPYGYTF.

CDR3 sequence reads: CASSSFSSTGELFF. The CDR3 coding sequence is TGTGCCAGTAGTTCATTCTCGAGCACCGGGGAGCTGTTTTTT. The rearrangement links TRBV19 to TRBJ2-2; D not resolved. Germline-derived CDR1 and CDR2 are LNHDA and SQIVND (reference sequence). V lost 5 bases to trimming and J lost 4 bases, with 11 bases between them. This CDR3 is built from 14 residues.

The rearrangement uses TRBV6-1 and TRBJ1-2; weak D call: TRBD1 (5 bases). The CDR3 contains 13 residues. Trimming stripped 5 bases from V and 6 bases from J, with 13 bases between. Germline-derived CDR1 and CDR2 are MNHNS and SASEGT. The CDR3 DNA sequence: TGTGCCAGCAGTTGGGCAGGGCAGGATGGCTACACCTTC. Translated, it gives CASSWAGQDGYTF.

The chain combines TRBV7-6 with TRBJ2-5; the match to TRBD1 covers 8 bases. The CDR3 is 12 amino acids. The trim removed 7 bases at V and 5 bases at J, leaving 3 bases unmatched. Per the germline V gene, CDR1 is SGHVS and CDR2 is FNYEAQ. The chain's CDR3 is CASTRQGETQYF. The CDR3 DNA reads TGTGCCAGCACCCGACAGGGGGAGACCCAGTACTTC.

CDR3 DNA sequence: TGTGCCAGCAGTACCCGGGACGGGGGGCCAGATACGCAGTATTTT. Protein product: CASSTRDGGPDTQYF. V is TRBV11-3 and J is TRBJ2-3; TRBD2 is a possible D gene (7 bases). The CDR3 is 15 amino acids. V lost 6 bases to trimming and J lost 4 bases, with 17 bases between them. CDR1 is SGHNT and CDR2 is YENEEA in the germline V gene.

V usage is TRBV7-8 and J usage is TRBJ2-1; perhaps TRBD2 as D (5 bases). The CDR3 is made up of 16 amino acids. Trimming removed 3 bases from V and 0 bases from J, with 12 bases in between. Germline V lookup: CDR1 SGHVS, CDR2 FQNEAQ. In DNA form, the CDR3 reads TGTGCCAGCAGCTTCGAGGAAGGGAGCTCCTACAATGAGCAGTTCTTC. Translating gives CASSFEEGSSYNEQFF.

The chain joins TRBV30 to TRBJ1-3; 10 nucleotides match TRBD1. The CDR3 is 17 residues long. Germline assignment: CDR1 GTSNPN and CDR2 SVGIG (reference sequence). Trimming cost V 2 bases and J 4 bases; bases outside gene matches: 11. CDR3 DNA: TGTGCCTGGAGTCCTCTATGGGGACAGGGGATCGGAAACACCATATATTTT. This encodes CAWSPLWGQGIGNTIYF.

The chain carries TRBV19 and TRBJ1-1, with D perhaps matching TRBD1 (5 bases). Trimming shortened V by 4 bases and J by 2 bases, and 11 bases separated the two germline ends. CDR1 and CDR2 from the germline V gene are LNHDA and SQIVND (reference sequence). The CDR3 runs to 14 residues. Here the CDR3 reads CASSKGIRNTEAFF. CDR3 DNA: TGTGCCAGTAGTAAGGGGATCCGAAACACTGAAGCTTTCTTT. Drawing the rest from reference TRBV19 and TRBJ1-1, the complete variable domain is DGGITQSPKYLFRKEGQNVTLSCEQNLNHDAMYWYRQDPGQGLRLIYYSQIVNDFQKGDIAEGYSVSREKKESFPLTVTSAQKNPTAFYLCASSKGIRNTEAFFGQGTRLTVV.

The chain is built from TRBV27 and TRBJ2-2; D not certain. The ends were cut back, 3 bases at V and 6 bases at J, with 11 bases in the middle. Per the germline V gene, CDR1 is MNHEY and CDR2 is SMNVEV (reference sequence). This CDR3 contains 14 residues. CDR3 protein: CASSLKHGPGELFF. CDR3 coding DNA: TGTGCCAGCAGTTTGAAACATGGTCCCGGGGAGCTGTTTTTT.

The gene calls are TRBV7-2 and TRBJ2-5; a weak D match, TRBD1 (6 bases). Deletions cut 5 bases from V and 2 bases from J, with 12 bases between. Germline values: CDR1 SGHTA, CDR2 FQGNSA. The CDR3 runs to 14 residues. CDR3 DNA sequence: TGTGCCAGCAGCCTAACCGGACAGCAAGAGACCCAGTACTTC. Translation: CASSLTGQQETQYF.

This chain links TRBV28 with TRBJ1-4; D might be TRBD1 (6 bases). The CDR3 is 14 amino acids. Per germline, CDR1 MDHEN and CDR2 SYDVKM. Between the trimmed V and J ends, which lost 3 bases and 4 bases, there was a span of 9 bases. CDR3: CASSFRGGNEKLFF. CDR3 in DNA: TGTGCCAGCAGTTTTAGAGGGGGTAATGAAAAACTGTTTTTT.